A selection of T cell receptor beta chains follows, all from one sample in a study of blood T cell repertoires in COVID-19. Using immunoSEQ multiplex PCR, the repertoire was profiled, and TCRdb retains in-frame clones only, with some absent. The sample consists of roughly 68,000 clones, about nine tenths of them appearing once. The sample taken for sequencing was peripheral blood. These receptors were taken from a man aged 45 to 65 with active COVID-19. Each CDR3 is given with its conserved first and last residue. Each record gives: D gene, J gene, clone size, V gene, CDR3 DNA, CDR3 protein. A D gene is named only where the DNA matches it firmly. The size entry is marked missing in some rows and otherwise reads once, few, many or a size class.

d_gene: TRBD1; j_gene: TRBJ1-1; abundance: .; v_gene: TRBV28; CDR3nt: TGTGCCAGCAGAGACAGGGGGCGCGGGGGTGACACTGAAGCTTTCTTT; CDR3aa: CASRDRGRGGDTEAFF
d_gene: .; j_gene: TRBJ2-7; abundance: .; v_gene: TRBV5-1; CDR3nt: TGCGCCAGCAGCTTGGGACACCCCTTCGAGCAGTACTTC; CDR3aa: CASSLGHPFEQYF
d_gene: TRBD1; j_gene: TRBJ2-5; abundance: .; v_gene: TRBV7-2; CDR3nt: TGTGCCAGCAGCCTCCTCCCCGGGACAGGGGGCGGAGAGACCCAGTACTTC; CDR3aa: CASSLLPGTGGGETQYF
d_gene: .; j_gene: TRBJ2-7; abundance: .; v_gene: TRBV6-6; CDR3nt: TGTGCCAGCAGTTACTCTCAGGGGAACGAGCAGTACTTC; CDR3aa: CASSYSQGNEQYF
d_gene: TRBD1; j_gene: TRBJ1-6; abundance: .; v_gene: TRBV6-5; CDR3nt: TGTGCCAGCAGACCACCCGGGACAGTCGGTTCACCCCTCCACTTT; CDR3aa: CASRPPGTVGSPLHF
d_gene: .; j_gene: TRBJ1-2; abundance: .; v_gene: TRBV7-9; CDR3nt: TGTGCCAGCATGGTGGAGGGAAATCCAAACTATGGCTACACCTTC; CDR3aa: CASMVEGNPNYGYTF
d_gene: .; j_gene: TRBJ2-6; abundance: .; v_gene: TRBV29-1; CDR3nt: TGCAGCGTTGATCTGGGGCCTGGGGCCAACGTCCTGACTTTC; CDR3aa: CSVDLGPGANVLTF
d_gene: TRBD1; j_gene: TRBJ1-5; abundance: .; v_gene: TRBV6-2/TRBV6-3; CDR3nt: TGTGCCAGCAGTTACCCGACAGGGGCTAGCAATCAGCCCCAGCATTTT; CDR3aa: CASSYPTGASNQPQHF
d_gene: TRBD1; j_gene: TRBJ1-1; abundance: .; v_gene: TRBV5-1; CDR3nt: TGCGCCAGCAGCTTGGTTGGGACAGGGGGCGCGGGGAACACTGAAGCTTTCTTT; CDR3aa: CASSLVGTGGAGNTEAFF
d_gene: .; j_gene: TRBJ1-6; abundance: .; v_gene: TRBV28; CDR3nt: TGTGCCAGTACCACATCCTATAATTCACCCCTCCACTTT; CDR3aa: CASTTSYNSPLHF
d_gene: .; j_gene: TRBJ1-2; abundance: .; v_gene: TRBV5-6; CDR3nt: TGTGCCAGCAGCTTGGGCCTAGGCTACACCTTC; CDR3aa: CASSLGLGYTF
d_gene: .; j_gene: TRBJ2-1; abundance: .; v_gene: TRBV9; CDR3nt: TGTGCCAGCAGCGTTGAGGGACAAGTTGGAAATGAGCAGTTCTTC; CDR3aa: CASSVEGQVGNEQFF
d_gene: .; j_gene: TRBJ1-1; abundance: once; v_gene: TRBV11-3; CDR3nt: TGTGCCAGCAGCGCCGGGGGGGCGGACACTGAAGCTTTCTTT; CDR3aa: CASSAGGADTEAFF
d_gene: .; j_gene: TRBJ2-2; abundance: medium-sized; v_gene: TRBV9; CDR3nt: TGTGCCAGCAGCGTAGCTAGCACCGGGGAGCTGTTTTTT; CDR3aa: CASSVASTGELFF
d_gene: .; j_gene: TRBJ2-1; abundance: .; v_gene: TRBV29-1; CDR3nt: TGCAGCGTTACCCGGGGGACCTACAATGAGCAGTTCTTC; CDR3aa: CSVTRGTYNEQFF
d_gene: TRBD2; j_gene: TRBJ2-7; abundance: once; v_gene: TRBV19; CDR3nt: TGTGCCAGTATGAGGACTAGCGGATTCTCCTACGAGCAGTACTTC; CDR3aa: CASMRTSGFSYEQYF
d_gene: TRBD2; j_gene: TRBJ2-1; abundance: .; v_gene: TRBV11-2; CDR3nt: TGTGCCAGCAGCTCGTCCTTGACTAGCGGGACTGAGCAGTTCTTC; CDR3aa: CASSSSLTSGTEQFF
d_gene: .; j_gene: TRBJ2-5; abundance: .; v_gene: TRBV7-3; CDR3nt: TGTGCCAGCAGCTTAAGAGCACAGGGGGGGTTAGAGACCCAGTACTTC; CDR3aa: CASSLRAQGGLETQYF
d_gene: .; j_gene: TRBJ2-7; abundance: .; v_gene: TRBV4-3; CDR3nt: TGCGCCAGCAGCCAAGATGGCCGGAGATCCGAGCAGTACTTC; CDR3aa: CASSQDGRRSEQYF
d_gene: TRBD1; j_gene: TRBJ1-1; abundance: once; v_gene: TRBV6-6; CDR3nt: TGTGCCAGCAGTCCAGGAGGGGGCCTGTGGGGAAGCTCTGAAGCTTTCTTT; CDR3aa: CASSPGGGLWGSSEAFF
d_gene: .; j_gene: TRBJ1-6; abundance: .; v_gene: TRBV25-1; CDR3nt: TGTGCCAGCAGACCAGGGCCAGGTTCACCCCTCCACTTT; CDR3aa: CASRPGPGSPLHF
d_gene: TRBD1; j_gene: TRBJ2-3; abundance: .; v_gene: TRBV6-5; CDR3nt: TGTGCCGCAGACGACAGGGCGTGGGCAGATACGCAGTATTTT; CDR3aa: CAADDRAWADTQYF
d_gene: TRBD2; j_gene: TRBJ2-2; abundance: .; v_gene: TRBV9; CDR3nt: TGTGCCAGCAGCGAGGGACTAGCGGGAGGGGGGCCCGGGGAGCTGTTTTTT; CDR3aa: CASSEGLAGGGPGELFF
d_gene: TRBD2; j_gene: TRBJ2-1; abundance: .; v_gene: TRBV19; CDR3nt: TGTGCCAGTAGTATCAAGTTGATACTAGCGGGAGGGCCCAATGAGCAGTTCTTC; CDR3aa: CASSIKLILAGGPNEQFF
d_gene: TRBD1; j_gene: TRBJ1-3; abundance: .; v_gene: TRBV4-3; CDR3nt: TGCGCCAGCAGCCAAGGAGTAGTAAGGGGGCTTGGCTCTGGAAACACCATATATTTT; CDR3aa: CASSQGVVRGLGSGNTIYF
d_gene: .; j_gene: TRBJ2-1; abundance: .; v_gene: TRBV5-1; CDR3nt: TGCGCCAGCAGCCCCTTCGCTAGCGAGACCTTCAATGAGCAGTTCTTC; CDR3aa: CASSPFASETFNEQFF
d_gene: .; j_gene: TRBJ2-2; abundance: .; v_gene: TRBV27; CDR3nt: TGTGCCAGCAGTACCTCCCGGGGGGCCTTCGTCGGCGGGGAGCTGTTTTTT; CDR3aa: CASSTSRGAFVGGELFF
d_gene: .; j_gene: TRBJ1-3; abundance: .; v_gene: TRBV7-6; CDR3nt: TGTGCCAGCAGCTTAGCGCGACCTGGAGGCGGAAACACCATATATTTT; CDR3aa: CASSLARPGGGNTIYF
d_gene: .; j_gene: TRBJ1-1; abundance: .; v_gene: TRBV6-6; CDR3nt: TGTGCCAGCAGTTACCCCCAGGCTAATTCGAAAGCTTTCTTT; CDR3aa: CASSYPQANSKAFF
d_gene: .; j_gene: TRBJ2-3; abundance: .; v_gene: TRBV5-6; CDR3nt: TGTGCCAGCAGCTTGAACTTAGTGGCAGATACGCAGTATTTT; CDR3aa: CASSLNLVADTQYF
d_gene: .; j_gene: TRBJ2-7; abundance: .; v_gene: TRBV30; CDR3nt: TGTGCCTGGAGTCGAAGAACGGGTGAGCAGTACTTC; CDR3aa: CAWSRRTGEQYF
d_gene: TRBD1; j_gene: TRBJ2-7; abundance: .; v_gene: TRBV2; CDR3nt: TGTGCCACCCGGACAGGGCCCCTAGATTCCTACGAGCAGTACTTC; CDR3aa: CATRTGPLDSYEQYF
d_gene: .; j_gene: TRBJ1-1; abundance: few; v_gene: TRBV28; CDR3nt: TGTGCCAGCAAACCCGGGGTCACTGAAGCTTTCTTT; CDR3aa: CASKPGVTEAFF
d_gene: TRBD1; j_gene: TRBJ2-5; abundance: .; v_gene: TRBV5-1; CDR3nt: TGCGCCAGCAGCTCCACAGGGGGCCAAGAGACCCAGTACTTC; CDR3aa: CASSSTGGQETQYF
d_gene: TRBD2; j_gene: TRBJ2-7; abundance: .; v_gene: TRBV2; CDR3nt: TGTGCCAGCAGTGAGGGGCGACTAGCGGGAGGCCTCAGTAAGTCCTACGAGCAGTACTTC; CDR3aa: CASSEGRLAGGLSKSYEQYF
d_gene: .; j_gene: TRBJ1-1; abundance: .; v_gene: TRBV6-5; CDR3nt: TGTGCCAGCAGTACCGGGCCTAGGGGCACTGAAGCTTTCTTT; CDR3aa: CASSTGPRGTEAFF
d_gene: .; j_gene: TRBJ2-7; abundance: .; v_gene: TRBV28; CDR3nt: TGTGCCAGCAGGGGACTCTACGAGCAGTACTTC; CDR3aa: CASRGLYEQYF
d_gene: TRBD1; j_gene: TRBJ1-5; abundance: .; v_gene: TRBV5-6; CDR3nt: TGTGCCAGCAGCTTGGGGGGGACAGGGCGCCAGCCCCAGCATTTT; CDR3aa: CASSLGGTGRQPQHF
d_gene: TRBD1; j_gene: TRBJ2-2; abundance: few; v_gene: TRBV28; CDR3nt: TGTGCCAGCAGTTTAGGGACAGGGGTCCCCGGGGAGCTGTTTTTT; CDR3aa: CASSLGTGVPGELFF
d_gene: TRBD1; j_gene: TRBJ1-5; abundance: .; v_gene: TRBV7-2; CDR3nt: TGTGCCAGCAGCCCGCATGGGACAGGGGGCGACCAGCCCCAGCATTTT; CDR3aa: CASSPHGTGGDQPQHF
d_gene: .; j_gene: TRBJ2-7; abundance: .; v_gene: TRBV30; CDR3nt: TGTGCCTGGAGCCCAGGGGGGTTTATGTACGAGCAGTACTTC; CDR3aa: CAWSPGGFMYEQYF
d_gene: .; j_gene: TRBJ2-2; abundance: .; v_gene: TRBV24-1; CDR3nt: TGTGCCACCAGTGATTCGAGGCAGCCAAGATCAACCGGGGAGCTGTTTTTT; CDR3aa: CATSDSRQPRSTGELFF
d_gene: .; j_gene: TRBJ2-7; abundance: .; v_gene: TRBV5-6; CDR3nt: TGTGCCAGCAGCTTGTGGACAAACTACGAGCAGTACTTC; CDR3aa: CASSLWTNYEQYF
d_gene: TRBD1; j_gene: TRBJ2-6; abundance: .; v_gene: TRBV5-1; CDR3nt: TGCGCCAGCAGCTTGGCCCCCGGACAGGGAACCACTGGGGCCAACGTCCTGACTTTC; CDR3aa: CASSLAPGQGTTGANVLTF
d_gene: .; j_gene: TRBJ2-3; abundance: .; v_gene: TRBV19; CDR3nt: TGTGCCAGTAGTTCTCGGAGCCGAGATACGCAGTATTTT; CDR3aa: CASSSRSRDTQYF
d_gene: .; j_gene: TRBJ1-6; abundance: .; v_gene: TRBV7-2; CDR3nt: TGTGCCAGCAGCTTTGGGAGGGAATCACCCCTCCACTTT; CDR3aa: CASSFGRESPLHF
d_gene: .; j_gene: TRBJ1-2; abundance: .; v_gene: TRBV7-2; CDR3nt: TGTGCCAGCAGCTTAGACCGACAGGGCTACACCTTC; CDR3aa: CASSLDRQGYTF
d_gene: TRBD1; j_gene: TRBJ2-1; abundance: .; v_gene: TRBV7-2; CDR3nt: TGTGCCAGCAGCTCTGGCCGGGACAGGGGGCGCGGGGAGCAGTTCTTC; CDR3aa: CASSSGRDRGRGEQFF